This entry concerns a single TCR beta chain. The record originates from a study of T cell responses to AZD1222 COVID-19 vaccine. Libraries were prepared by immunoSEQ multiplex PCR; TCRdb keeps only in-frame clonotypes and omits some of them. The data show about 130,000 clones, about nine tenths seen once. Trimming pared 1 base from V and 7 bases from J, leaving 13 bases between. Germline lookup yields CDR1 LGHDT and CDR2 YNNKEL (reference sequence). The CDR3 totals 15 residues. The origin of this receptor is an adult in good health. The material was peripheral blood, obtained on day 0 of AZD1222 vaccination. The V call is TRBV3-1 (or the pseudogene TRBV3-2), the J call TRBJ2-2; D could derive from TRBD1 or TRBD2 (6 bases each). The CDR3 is CASSQVPGEVGELFF. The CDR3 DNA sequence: TGTGCCAGCAGCCAAGTCCCAGGGGAGGTCGGGGAGCTGTTTTTT.